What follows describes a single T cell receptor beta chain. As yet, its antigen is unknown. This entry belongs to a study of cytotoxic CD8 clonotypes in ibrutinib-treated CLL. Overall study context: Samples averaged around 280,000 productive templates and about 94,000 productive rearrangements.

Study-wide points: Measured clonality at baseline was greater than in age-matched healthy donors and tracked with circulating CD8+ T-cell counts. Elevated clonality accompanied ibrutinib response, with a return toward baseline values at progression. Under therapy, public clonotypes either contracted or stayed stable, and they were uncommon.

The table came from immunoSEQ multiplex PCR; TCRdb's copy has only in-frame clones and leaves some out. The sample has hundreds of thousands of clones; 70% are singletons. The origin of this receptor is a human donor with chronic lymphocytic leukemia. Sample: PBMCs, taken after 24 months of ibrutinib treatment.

In DNA form, the CDR3 reads TGTGCCAGCAGGCCCGGCGGGTCCTACAATGAGCAGTTCTTC. It is translated as CASRPGGSYNEQFF. The gene calls are TRBV6-6 and TRBJ2-1, with D tentatively TRBD2 (5 bases). The CDR3 length is 14 residues. Between the trimmed V and J ends, which lost 6 bases and 1 base, there was a span of 10 bases. CDR1 and CDR2 from the germline V gene are MNHNY and SVGAGI (reference sequence).